This TCR beta chain was sequenced for a study of cytomegalovirus exposure and HLA in healthy donors. 13 Jbeta primers and 60 Vbeta primers were used for the PCR. Only in-frame clones appear in the TCRdb table, and some are missing; sequencing was by immunoSEQ multiplex PCR. The data hold some 93,000 clones, with around four fifths observed a single time. The CDR3 sequence is 16 residues long. Germline loops: CDR1 ENHRY, CDR2 SYGVKD. V lost 8 bases to trimming and J lost 1 base, with 17 bases between them. The chain recombines TRBV10-3 with TRBJ2-2; D ambiguous. The sequencing input was PBMCs. This receptor was obtained from a woman in her thirties or forties in good health and CMV-seronegative. The CDR3 loop is CAIPVTATLNTGELFF. The CDR3 region has the DNA TGTGCCATCCCCGTCACAGCAACCTTGAACACCGGGGAGCTGTTTTTT.